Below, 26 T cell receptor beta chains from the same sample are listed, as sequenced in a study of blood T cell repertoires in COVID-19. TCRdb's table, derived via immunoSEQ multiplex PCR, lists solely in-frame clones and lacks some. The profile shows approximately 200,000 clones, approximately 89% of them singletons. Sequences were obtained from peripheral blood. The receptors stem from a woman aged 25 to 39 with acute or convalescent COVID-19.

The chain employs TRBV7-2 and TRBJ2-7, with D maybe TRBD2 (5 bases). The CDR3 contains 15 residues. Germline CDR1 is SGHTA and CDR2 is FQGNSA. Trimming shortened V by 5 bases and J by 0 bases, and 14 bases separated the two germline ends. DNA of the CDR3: TGTGCCAGCAGCCCCGGAGCGGACCTCTCCTACGAGCAGTACTTC. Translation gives CASSPGADLSYEQYF.

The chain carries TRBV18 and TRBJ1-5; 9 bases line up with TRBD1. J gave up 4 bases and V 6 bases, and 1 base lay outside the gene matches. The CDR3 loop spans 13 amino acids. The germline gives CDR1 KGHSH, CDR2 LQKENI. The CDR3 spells CASSGTGNQPQHF. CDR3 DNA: TGTGCCAGCTCGGGGACAGGGAATCAGCCCCAGCATTTT.

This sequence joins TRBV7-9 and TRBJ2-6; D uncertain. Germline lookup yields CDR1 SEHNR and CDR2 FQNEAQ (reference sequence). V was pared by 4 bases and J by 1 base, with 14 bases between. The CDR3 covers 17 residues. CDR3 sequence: CASSSRTAWSGANVLTF. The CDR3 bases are TGTGCCAGCAGCTCTAGAACCGCATGGTCTGGGGCCAACGTCCTGACTTTC.

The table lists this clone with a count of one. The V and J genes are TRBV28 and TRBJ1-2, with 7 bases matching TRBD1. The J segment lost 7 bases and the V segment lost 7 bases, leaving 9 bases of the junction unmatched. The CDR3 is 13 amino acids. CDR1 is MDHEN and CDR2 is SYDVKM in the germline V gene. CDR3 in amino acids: CASTPGQISGYTF. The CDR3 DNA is TGTGCCAGCACACCGGGACAGATCTCTGGCTACACCTTC.

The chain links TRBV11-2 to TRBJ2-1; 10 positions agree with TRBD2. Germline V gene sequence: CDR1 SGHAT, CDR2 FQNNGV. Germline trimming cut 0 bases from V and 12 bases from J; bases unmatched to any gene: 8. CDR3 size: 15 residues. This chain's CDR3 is CASSLDQAGGPRQFF. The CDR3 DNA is TGTGCCAGCAGCTTAGATCAAGCGGGAGGGCCGAGGCAGTTCTTC. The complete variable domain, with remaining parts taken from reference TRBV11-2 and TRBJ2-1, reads EAGVAQSPRYKIIEKRQSVAFWCNPISGHATLYWYQQILGQGPKLLIQFQNNGVVDDSQLPKDRFSAERLKGVDSTLKIQPAKLEDSAVYLCASSLDQAGGPRQFFGPGTRLTVL.

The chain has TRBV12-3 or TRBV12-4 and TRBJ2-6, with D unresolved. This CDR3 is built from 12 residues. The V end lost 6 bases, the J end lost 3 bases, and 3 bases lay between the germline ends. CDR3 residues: CASSFGANVLTF. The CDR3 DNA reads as TGTGCCAGCAGCTTTGGGGCCAACGTCCTGACTTTC.

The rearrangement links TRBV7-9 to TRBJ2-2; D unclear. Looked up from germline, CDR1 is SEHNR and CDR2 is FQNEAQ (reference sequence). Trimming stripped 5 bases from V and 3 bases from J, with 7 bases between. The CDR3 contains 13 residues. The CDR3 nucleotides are TGTGCCAGCAGCGAGTTACACACCGGGGAGCTGTTTTTT. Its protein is CASSELHTGELFF.

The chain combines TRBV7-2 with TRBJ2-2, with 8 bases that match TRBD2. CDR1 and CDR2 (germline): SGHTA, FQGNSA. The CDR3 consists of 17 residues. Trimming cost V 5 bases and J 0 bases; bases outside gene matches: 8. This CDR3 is CASSHPAGAANTGELFF. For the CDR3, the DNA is TGTGCCAGCAGCCACCCAGCGGGGGCCGCGAACACCGGGGAGCTGTTTTTT.

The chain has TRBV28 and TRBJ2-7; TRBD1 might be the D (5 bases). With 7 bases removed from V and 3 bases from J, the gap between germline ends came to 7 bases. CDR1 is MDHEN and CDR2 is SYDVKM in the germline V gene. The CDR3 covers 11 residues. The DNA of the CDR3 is TGTGCCAGCACTCAGGGCTACGAGCAGTACTTC. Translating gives CASTQGYEQYF.

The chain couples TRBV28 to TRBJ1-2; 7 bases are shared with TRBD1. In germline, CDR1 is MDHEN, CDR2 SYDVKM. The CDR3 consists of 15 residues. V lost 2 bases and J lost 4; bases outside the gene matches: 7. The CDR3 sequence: CASSLGTGDFYGYTF. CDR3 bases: TGTGCCAGCAGTTTAGGTACAGGGGATTTCTATGGCTACACCTTC.

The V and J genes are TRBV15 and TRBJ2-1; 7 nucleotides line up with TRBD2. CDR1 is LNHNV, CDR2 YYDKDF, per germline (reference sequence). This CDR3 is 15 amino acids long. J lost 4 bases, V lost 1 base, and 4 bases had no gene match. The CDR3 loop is CATSRGGTTYNEQFF. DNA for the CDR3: TGTGCCACCAGCAGAGGCGGGACTACGTACAATGAGCAGTTCTTC.

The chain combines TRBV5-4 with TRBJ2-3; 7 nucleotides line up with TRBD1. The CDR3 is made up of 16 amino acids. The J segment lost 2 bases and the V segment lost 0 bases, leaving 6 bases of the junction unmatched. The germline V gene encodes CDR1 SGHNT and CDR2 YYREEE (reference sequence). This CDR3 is CASSLAPGTATDTQYF. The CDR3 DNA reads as TGTGCCAGCAGCTTGGCCCCCGGGACAGCCACAGATACGCAGTATTTT. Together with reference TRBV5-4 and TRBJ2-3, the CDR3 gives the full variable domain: ETGVTQSPTHLIKTRGQQVTLRCSSQSGHNTVSWYQQALGQGPQFIFQYYREEENGRGNFPPRFSGLQFPNYSSELNVNALELDDSALYLCASSLAPGTATDTQYFGPGTRLTVL.

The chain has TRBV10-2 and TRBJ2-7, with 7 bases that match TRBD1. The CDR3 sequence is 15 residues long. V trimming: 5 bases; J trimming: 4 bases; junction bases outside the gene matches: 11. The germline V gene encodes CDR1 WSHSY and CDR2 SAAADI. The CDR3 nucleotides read TGCGCCAGCAGTTACCTTCGACAGGGCGTTTACGAGCAGTACTTC. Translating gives CASSYLRQGVYEQYF.

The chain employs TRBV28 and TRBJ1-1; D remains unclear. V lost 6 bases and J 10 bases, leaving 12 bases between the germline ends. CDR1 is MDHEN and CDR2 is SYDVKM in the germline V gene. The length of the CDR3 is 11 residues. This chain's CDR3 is CASRGSLAAFF. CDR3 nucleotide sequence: TGTGCCAGCAGAGGGAGCCTGGCAGCTTTCTTT. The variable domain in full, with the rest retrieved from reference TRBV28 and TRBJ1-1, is DVKVTQSSRYLVKRTGEKVFLECVQDMDHENMFWYRQDPGLGLRLIYFSYDVKMKEKGDIPEGYSVSREKKERFSLILESASTNQTSMYLCASRGSLAAFFGQGTRLTVV.

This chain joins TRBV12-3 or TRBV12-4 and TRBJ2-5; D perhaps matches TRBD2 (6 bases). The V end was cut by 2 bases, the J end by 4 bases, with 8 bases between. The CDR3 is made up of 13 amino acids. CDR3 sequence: CASSLTGAETQYF. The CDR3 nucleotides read TGTGCCAGCAGTTTAACGGGAGCAGAGACCCAGTACTTC.

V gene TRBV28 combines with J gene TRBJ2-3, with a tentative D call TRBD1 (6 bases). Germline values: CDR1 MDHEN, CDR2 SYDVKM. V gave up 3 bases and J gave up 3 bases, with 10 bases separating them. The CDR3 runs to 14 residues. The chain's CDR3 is CASSLGQSTDTQYF. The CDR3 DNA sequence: TGTGCCAGCAGTTTGGGACAATCTACAGATACGCAGTATTTT.

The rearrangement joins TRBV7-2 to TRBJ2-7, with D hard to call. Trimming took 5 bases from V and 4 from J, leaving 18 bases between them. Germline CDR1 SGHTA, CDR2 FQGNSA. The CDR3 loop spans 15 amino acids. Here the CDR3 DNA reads TGTGCCAGCAGCACCTCCAAGCAGGAATGGTACGAGCAGTACTTC. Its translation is CASSTSKQEWYEQYF.

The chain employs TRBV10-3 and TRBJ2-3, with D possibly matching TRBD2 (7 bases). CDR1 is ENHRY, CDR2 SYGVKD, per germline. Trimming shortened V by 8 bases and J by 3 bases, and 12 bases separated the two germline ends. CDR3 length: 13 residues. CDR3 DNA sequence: TGTGCCATCGAACAGGGAGGGACAGATACGCAGTATTTT. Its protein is CAIEQGGTDTQYF.

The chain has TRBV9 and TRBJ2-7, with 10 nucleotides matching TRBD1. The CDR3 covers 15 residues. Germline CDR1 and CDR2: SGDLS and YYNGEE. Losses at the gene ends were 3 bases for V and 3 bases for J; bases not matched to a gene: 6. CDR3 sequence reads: CASSASGTGVYEQYF. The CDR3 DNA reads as TGTGCCAGCAGCGCATCCGGGACAGGGGTCTACGAGCAGTACTTC.

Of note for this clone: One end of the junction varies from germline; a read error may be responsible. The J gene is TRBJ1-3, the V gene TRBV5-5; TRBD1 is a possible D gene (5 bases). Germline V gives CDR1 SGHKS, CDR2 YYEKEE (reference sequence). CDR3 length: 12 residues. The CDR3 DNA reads TGTGCCAGCAGCTTGGTGCCGGAGACAGCAATCTTT. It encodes CASSLVPETAIF.

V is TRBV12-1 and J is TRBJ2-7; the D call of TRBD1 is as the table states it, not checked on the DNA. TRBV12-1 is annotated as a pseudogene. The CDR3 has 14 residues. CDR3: CASSPWTGRVEQYF. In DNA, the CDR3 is TGTGCCAGCAGCCCGTGGACAGGGAGGGTCGAGCAGTACTTC.

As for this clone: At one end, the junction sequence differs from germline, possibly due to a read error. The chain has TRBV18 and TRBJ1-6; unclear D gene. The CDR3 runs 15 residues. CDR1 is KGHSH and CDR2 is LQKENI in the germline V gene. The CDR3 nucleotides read TGTGCCAGCTCTCAGAGGAGCCCGGGAGATTCGCCCCTCCACTTT. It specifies CASSQRSPGDSPLHF.

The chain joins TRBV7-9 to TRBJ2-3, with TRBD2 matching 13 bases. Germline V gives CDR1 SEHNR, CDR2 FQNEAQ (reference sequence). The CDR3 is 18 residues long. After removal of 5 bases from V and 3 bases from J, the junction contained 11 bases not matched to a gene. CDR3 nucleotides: TGTGCCAGCAGCGTTGCTGCACTAGCGGGAGGGCCGACAGATACGCAGTATTTT. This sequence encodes CASSVAALAGGPTDTQYF.

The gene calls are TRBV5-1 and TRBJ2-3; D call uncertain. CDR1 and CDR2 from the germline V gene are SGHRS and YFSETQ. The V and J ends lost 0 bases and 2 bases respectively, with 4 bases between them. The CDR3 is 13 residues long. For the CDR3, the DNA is TGCGCCAGCAGCTTGGCCGTCACAGATACGCAGTATTTT. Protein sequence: CASSLAVTDTQYF.

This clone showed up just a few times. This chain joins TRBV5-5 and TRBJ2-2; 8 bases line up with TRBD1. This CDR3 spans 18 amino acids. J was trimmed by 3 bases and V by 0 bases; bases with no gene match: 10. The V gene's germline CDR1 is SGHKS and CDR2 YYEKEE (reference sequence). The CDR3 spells CASSLGWAGGEDTGELFF. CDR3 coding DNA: TGTGCCAGCAGCTTGGGGTGGGCAGGGGGCGAGGACACCGGGGAGCTGTTTTTT.

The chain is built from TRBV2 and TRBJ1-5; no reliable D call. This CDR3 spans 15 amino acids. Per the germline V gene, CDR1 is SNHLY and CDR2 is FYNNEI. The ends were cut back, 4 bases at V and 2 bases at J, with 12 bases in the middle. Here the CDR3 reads CASSVEALGNQPQHF. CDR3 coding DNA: TGTGCCAGCAGTGTTGAGGCCTTGGGCAATCAGCCCCAGCATTTT.